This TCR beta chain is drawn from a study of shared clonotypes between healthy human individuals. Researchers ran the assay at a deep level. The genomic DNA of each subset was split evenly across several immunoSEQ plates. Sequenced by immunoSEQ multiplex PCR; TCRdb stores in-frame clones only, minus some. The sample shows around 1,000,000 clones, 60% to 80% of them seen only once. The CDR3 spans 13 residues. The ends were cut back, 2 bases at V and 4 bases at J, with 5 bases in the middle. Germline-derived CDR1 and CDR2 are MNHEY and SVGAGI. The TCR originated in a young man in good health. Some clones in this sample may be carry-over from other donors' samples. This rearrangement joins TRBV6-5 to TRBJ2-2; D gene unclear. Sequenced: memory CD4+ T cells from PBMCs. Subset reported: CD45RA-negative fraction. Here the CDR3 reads CASSYRSTGELFF. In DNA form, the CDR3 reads TGTGCCAGCAGTTACCGCAGCACCGGGGAGCTGTTTTTT.